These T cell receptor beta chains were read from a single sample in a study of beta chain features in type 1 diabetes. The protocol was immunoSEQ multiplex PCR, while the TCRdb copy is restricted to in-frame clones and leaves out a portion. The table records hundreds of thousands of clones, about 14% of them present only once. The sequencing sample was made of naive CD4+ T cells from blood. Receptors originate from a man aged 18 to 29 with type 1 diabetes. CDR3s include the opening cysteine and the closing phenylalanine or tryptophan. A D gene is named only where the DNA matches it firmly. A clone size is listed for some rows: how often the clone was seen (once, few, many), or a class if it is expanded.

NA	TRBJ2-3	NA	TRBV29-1	TGCAGCGTGGTCCCAGGAACAGATACGCAGTATTTT	CSVVPGTDTQYF
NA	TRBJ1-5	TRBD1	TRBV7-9	TGTGCCAGCAGCCCTGCGGGACAGCCCAATCAGCCCCAGCATTTT	CASSPAGQPNQPQHF
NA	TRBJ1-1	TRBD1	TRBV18	TGTGCCAGCTCACCAAAGAACAGGGGCTCGAACACTGAAGCTTTCTTT	CASSPKNRGSNTEAFF
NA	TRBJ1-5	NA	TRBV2	TGTGCCAGCAGTCCCTCCGGCCTTCTCGGCGGTCAGCCCCAGCATTTT	CASSPSGLLGGQPQHF
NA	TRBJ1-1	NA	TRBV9	TGTGCCAGCAGCGTAAGCGTAGGGGACCGCACAGGTGAAGCTTTCTTT	CASSVSVGDRTGEAFF
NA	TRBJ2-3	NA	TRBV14	TGTGCCAGCAGCCAAGATCGTTATAGGGTGGCAGATACGCAGTATTTT	CASSQDRYRVADTQYF
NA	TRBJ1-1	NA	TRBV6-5	TGTGCCAGCAGTAAGCCGGGTGGGGGGAACACTGAAGCTTTCTTT	CASSKPGGGNTEAFF
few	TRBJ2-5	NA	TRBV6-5	TGTGCCAGCAGTTACTCTACGGCTTCCCTGGAGACCCAGTACTTC	CASSYSTASLETQYF
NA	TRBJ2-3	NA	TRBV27	TGTGCCAGCAGTTTATGGGGGGGGCCCAAAGATACGCAGTATTTT	CASSLWGGPKDTQYF
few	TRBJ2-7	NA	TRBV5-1	TGCGCCAGCAGCTCAATGGCCAGGAGCTCCTACGAGCAGTACTTC	CASSSMARSSYEQYF
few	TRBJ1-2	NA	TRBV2	TGTGCCAGCAGTCGTCAGCACCGGGGCTACACCTTC	CASSRQHRGYTF
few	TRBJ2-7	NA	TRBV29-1	TGCAGCGTTTCAGGGGCCACCTCCTACGAGCAGTACTTC	CSVSGATSYEQYF
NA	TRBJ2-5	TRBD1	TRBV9	TGTGCCAGCAGCGTCCGAACAGGGGAAGAGACCCAGTACTTC	CASSVRTGEETQYF
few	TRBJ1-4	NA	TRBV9	TGTGCCAGCAGCGGGGGAAGGGTCGGGGCAACTAATGAAAAACTGTTTTTT	CASSGGRVGATNEKLFF
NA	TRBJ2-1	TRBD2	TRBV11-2	TGTGCCAGCAGCTTACTAGCGGCCCCCCGCTCCTACAATGAGCAGTTCTTC	CASSLLAAPRSYNEQFF
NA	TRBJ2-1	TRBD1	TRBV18	TGTGCCAGCTCACTCAACACGAGGGACAGGGGGCACAATGAGCAGTTCTTC	CASSLNTRDRGHNEQFF
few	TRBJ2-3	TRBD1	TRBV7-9	TGTGCCAGCAGCCCGGGGACAGGGAGCACAGATACGCAGTATTTT	CASSPGTGSTDTQYF
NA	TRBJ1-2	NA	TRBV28	TGTGCCAGCAGTCGTGACAGACACCTCTATGGCTACACCTTC	CASSRDRHLYGYTF
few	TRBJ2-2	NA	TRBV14	TGTGCCAGCAGCCAAACCACCGGGGAGCTGTTTTTT	CASSQTTGELFF
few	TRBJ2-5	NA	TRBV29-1	TGCAGCGTTGATCTTAGTAGCGTCATGCCAGAGACCCAGTACTTC	CSVDLSSVMPETQYF
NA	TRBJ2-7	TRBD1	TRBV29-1	TGCAGCGTTAATAAGGGGGCTGGTTCCTACGAGCAGTACTTC	CSVNKGAGSYEQYF
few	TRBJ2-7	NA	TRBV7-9	TGTGCCAGCAGCTTAGATCCCGGTACCTACGAGCAGTACTTC	CASSLDPGTYEQYF
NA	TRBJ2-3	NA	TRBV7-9	TGTGCCAGCGGCCTCACAGATACGCAGTATTTT	CASGLTDTQYF
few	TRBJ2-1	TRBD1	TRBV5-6	TGTGCCAGCAGCCCGAAGGGGGCCTTCTGGGGTGAGCAGTTCTTC	CASSPKGAFWGEQFF
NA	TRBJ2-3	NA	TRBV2	TGTGCCAGCAGTGAGGGGGACCAAGAGGGCACAGATACGCAGTATTTT	CASSEGDQEGTDTQYF
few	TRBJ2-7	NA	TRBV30	TGTGCCTGGAAAAGTACAGGTCTTCCCTACGAGCAGTACTTC	CAWKSTGLPYEQYF
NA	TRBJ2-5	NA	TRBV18	TGTGCCAGCTCCGGGGGACCCCAAGAGACCCAGTACTTC	CASSGGPQETQYF
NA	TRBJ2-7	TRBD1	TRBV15	TGTGCCACCAGCAGAGAAAGGGGACAGCCAAGACCCTACGAGCAGTACTTC	CATSRERGQPRPYEQYF
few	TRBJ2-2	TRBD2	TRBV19	TGTGCCAGTCGTGGGGAGGGTAGGCCATCGAACACCGGGGAGCTGTTTTTT	CASRGEGRPSNTGELFF
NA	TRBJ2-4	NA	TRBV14	TGTGCCAGCAGCCAAGATTTGGGGCTAGCCAAAAACATTCAGTACTTC	CASSQDLGLAKNIQYF
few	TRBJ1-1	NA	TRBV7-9	TGTGCCAGCAGCGCGAAGCAAGAAGCTTTCTTT	CASSAKQEAFF
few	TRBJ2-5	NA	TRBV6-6	TGTGCCAGCACAGGTCCAGTCCAAGAGACCCAGTACTTC	CASTGPVQETQYF
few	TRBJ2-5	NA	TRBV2	TGTGCCAGCAGAACTCGGACAAAGGGTATAGGAGAGACCCAGTACTTC	CASRTRTKGIGETQYF
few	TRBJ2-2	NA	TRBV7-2	TGTGCCAGCAGCTTACTGAACACCGGGGAGCTGTTTTTT	CASSLLNTGELFF
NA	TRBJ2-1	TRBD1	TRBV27	TGTGCCAGCAGCACCCTGACAGTCACAGGGGGACTCTACAATGAGCAGTTCTTC	CASSTLTVTGGLYNEQFF
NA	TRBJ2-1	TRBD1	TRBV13	TGTGCCAGCAGCCCCGACAGGGGGACCCTTGAGGGGAATGAGCAGTTCTTC	CASSPDRGTLEGNEQFF
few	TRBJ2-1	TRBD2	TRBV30	TGTGCCTGGAGTACCGGGACTAGCGCGGGCGATGAGCAGTTCTTC	CAWSTGTSAGDEQFF
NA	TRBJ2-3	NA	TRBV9	TGTGCCAGCAGCGTAGACGGGGATAGCACAGATACGCAGTATTTT	CASSVDGDSTDTQYF
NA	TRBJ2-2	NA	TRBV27	TGTGCCAGCAGTTCTAGGATTGGCGGGGAGCTGTTTTTT	CASSSRIGGELFF
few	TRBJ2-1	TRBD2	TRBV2	TGTGCCAGCAGCGCCGGGACTACCGAACAGTTCTTC	CASSAGTTEQFF
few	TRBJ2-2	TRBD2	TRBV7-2	TGTGCCAGCAGCCCCAGGACTAGCGCTAACACCGGGGAGCTGTTTTTT	CASSPRTSANTGELFF
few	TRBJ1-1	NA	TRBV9	TGTGCCAGCAGCGTACCTGGGGACACTGAAGCTTTCTTT	CASSVPGDTEAFF
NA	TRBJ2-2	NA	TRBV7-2	TGTGCCAGCAGACTATACAGGGAGGAGCGGGAGCTGTTTTTT	CASRLYREERELFF
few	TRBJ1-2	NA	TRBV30	TGTGCCTGGAGCGAGGGACCCGGGGGCTACACCTTC	CAWSEGPGGYTF
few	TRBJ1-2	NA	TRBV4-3	TGCGCCAGCAGCCGGTACGGGGGGGACGGCTACACCTTC	CASSRYGGDGYTF
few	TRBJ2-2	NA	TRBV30	TGTGCCTGGAACACCGGGGAGCTGTTTTTT	CAWNTGELFF
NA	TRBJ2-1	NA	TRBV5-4	TGTGCCAGCAGCGCTGGCCAGGTAGAGTACAATGAGCAGTTCTTC	CASSAGQVEYNEQFF
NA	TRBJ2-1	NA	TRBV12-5	TGTGCTAGTGCCCCCCGGGCAGCTAACAATGAGCAGTTCTTC	CASAPRAANNEQFF
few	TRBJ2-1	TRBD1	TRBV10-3	TGTGCCATCCGGGACAGCTCCTACAATGAGCAGTTCTTC	CAIRDSSYNEQFF
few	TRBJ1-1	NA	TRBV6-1	TGTGCCAGCAGTGAACCCAAGGTGAACACTGAAGCTTTCTTT	CASSEPKVNTEAFF
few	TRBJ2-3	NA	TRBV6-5	TGTGCCAGCAGCCAAGACATCCGGGGGGATACGCAGTATTTT	CASSQDIRGDTQYF
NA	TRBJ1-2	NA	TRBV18	TGTGCCAGCTCACCAATCAGGGGAGATGGCTACACCTTC	CASSPIRGDGYTF
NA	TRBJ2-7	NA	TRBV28	TGTGCCAGCACCCCGTCGGCAGGGCGCTACGAGCAGTACTTC	CASTPSAGRYEQYF
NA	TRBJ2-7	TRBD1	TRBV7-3	TGTGCCAGCAGCCCTTCAGGGGGTTACGAGCAGTACTTC	CASSPSGGYEQYF
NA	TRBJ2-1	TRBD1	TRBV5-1	TGCGCCAGCGGCGGGACAGGGGGCAATGAGCAGTTCTTC	CASGGTGGNEQFF